A single sample gave rise to the 2 T cell receptor beta chains below, sequenced in a study of human T cells and chemical hapten exposure. Described time point: pre-sensitization, week 0. Treatment here: therapeutic diphenylcyclopropenone sensitization with weekly scalp DPC. TCRdb redid the calling of the RACE reads with MiXCR, one entry per CDR3 protein. The sample includes some 400,000 distinct CDR3 sequences, about 5.1% seen only once; the top ten take just over 2.5%. Sequences were derived from whole blood, sampled in connection with sensitization to the hapten diphenylcyclopropenone (DPC). The receptors shown here come from a woman aged 50 to 60 with alopecia areata. Some clones in this sample may be carry-over from other donors' samples.

This clonotype appeared many times. V usage is TRBV12-3 or TRBV12-4 and J usage is TRBJ1-1; unclear D gene. This CDR3 contains 16 residues. V was shortened by 3 bases and J by 2 bases, with 16 bases between the two germline ends. CDR3 bases: TGTGCCAGCAGTTTGACGCTGGATATACCAAACACTGAAGCTTTCTTT. Translation: CASSLTLDIPNTEAFF.

Ten or more counts support this clonotype. The chain joins TRBV5-1 to TRBJ2-3; D may be TRBD1 (6 bases). Germline V CDR1 and CDR2: SGHRS, YFSETQ. V was pared by 0 bases and J by 8 bases, with 7 bases between. CDR3 length equals 12 residues. CDR3: CASSLEGVTQYF. The CDR3 nucleotides read TGCGCCAGCAGCTTGGAGGGGGTTACGCAGTATTTT.